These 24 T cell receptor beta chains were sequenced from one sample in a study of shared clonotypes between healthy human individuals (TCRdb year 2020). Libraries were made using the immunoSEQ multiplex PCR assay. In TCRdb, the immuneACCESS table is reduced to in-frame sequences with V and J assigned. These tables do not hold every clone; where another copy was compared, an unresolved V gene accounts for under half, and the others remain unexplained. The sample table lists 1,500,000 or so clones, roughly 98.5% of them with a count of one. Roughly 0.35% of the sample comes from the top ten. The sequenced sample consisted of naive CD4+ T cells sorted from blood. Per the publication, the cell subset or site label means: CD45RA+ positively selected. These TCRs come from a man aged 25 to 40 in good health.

This chain's CDR3 is CASSGALGYTF. CDR3 coding DNA: TGCGCCAGCAGTGGAGCTTTAGGCTACACCTTC. This chain uses TRBV10-2 with TRBJ1-2; D is uncertain. V lost 4 bases, J lost 8 bases, and 8 bases lay in between. Germline-derived CDR1 and CDR2 are WSHSY and SAAADI. The CDR3 has 11 residues.

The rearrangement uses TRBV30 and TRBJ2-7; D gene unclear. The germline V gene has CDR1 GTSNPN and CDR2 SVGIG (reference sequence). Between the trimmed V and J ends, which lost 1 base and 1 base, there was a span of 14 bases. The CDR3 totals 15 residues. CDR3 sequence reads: CAWSGESRFSYEQYF. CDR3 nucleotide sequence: TGTGCCTGGAGTGGAGAGAGCAGATTTTCCTACGAGCAGTACTTC.

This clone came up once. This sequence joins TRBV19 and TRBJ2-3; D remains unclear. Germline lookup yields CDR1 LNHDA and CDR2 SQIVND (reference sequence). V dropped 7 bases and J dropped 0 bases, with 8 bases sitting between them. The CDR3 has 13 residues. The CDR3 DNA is TGTGCCAGTACAGGACCCAGCACAGATACGCAGTATTTT. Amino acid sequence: CASTGPSTDTQYF.

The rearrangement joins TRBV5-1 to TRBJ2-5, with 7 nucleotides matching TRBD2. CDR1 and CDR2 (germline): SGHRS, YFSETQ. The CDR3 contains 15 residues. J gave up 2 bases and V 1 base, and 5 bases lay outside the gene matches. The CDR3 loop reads CASSLRTRTQETQYF. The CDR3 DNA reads TGCGCCAGCAGCTTGAGGACTAGAACTCAAGAGACCCAGTACTTC.

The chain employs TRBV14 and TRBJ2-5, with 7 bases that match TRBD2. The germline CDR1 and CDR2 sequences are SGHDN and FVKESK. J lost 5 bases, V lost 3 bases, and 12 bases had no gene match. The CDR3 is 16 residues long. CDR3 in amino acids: CASSHLASGSFETQYF. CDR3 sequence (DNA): TGTGCCAGCAGCCATCTAGCTAGCGGATCCTTTGAGACCCAGTACTTC.

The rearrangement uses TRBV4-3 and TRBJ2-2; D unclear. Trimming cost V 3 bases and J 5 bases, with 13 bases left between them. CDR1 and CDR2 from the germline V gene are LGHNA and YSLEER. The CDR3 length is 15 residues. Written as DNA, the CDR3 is TGCGCCAGCAGCCACGATCCGGACCCGACCGGGGAGCTGTTTTTT. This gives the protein CASSHDPDPTGELFF.

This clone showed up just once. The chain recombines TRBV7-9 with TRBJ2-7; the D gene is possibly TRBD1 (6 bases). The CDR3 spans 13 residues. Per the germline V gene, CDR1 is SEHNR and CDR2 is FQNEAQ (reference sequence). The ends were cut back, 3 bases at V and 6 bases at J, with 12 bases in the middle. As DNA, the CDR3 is TGTGCCAGCAGCTTCGTGGGGGCCGGCGAGCAGTACTTC. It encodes CASSFVGAGEQYF. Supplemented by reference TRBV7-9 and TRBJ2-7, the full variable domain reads DTGVSQNPRHKITKRGQNVTFRCDPISEHNRLYWYRQTLGQGPEFLTYFQNEAQLEKSRLLSDRFSAERPKGSFSTLEIQRTEQGDSAMYLCASSFVGAGEQYFGPGTRLTVT.

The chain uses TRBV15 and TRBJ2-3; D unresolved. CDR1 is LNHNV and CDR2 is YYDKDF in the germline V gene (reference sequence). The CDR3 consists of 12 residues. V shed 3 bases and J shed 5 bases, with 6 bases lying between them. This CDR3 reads CATSSLRDTQYF. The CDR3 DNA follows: TGTGCCACCAGCAGTCTCAGAGATACGCAGTATTTT. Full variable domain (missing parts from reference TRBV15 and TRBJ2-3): DAMVIQNPRYQVTQFGKPVTLSCSQTLNHNVMYWYQQKSSQAPKLLFHYYDKDFNNEADTPDNFQSRRPNTSFCFLDIRSPGLGDTAMYLCATSSLRDTQYFGPGTRLTVL.

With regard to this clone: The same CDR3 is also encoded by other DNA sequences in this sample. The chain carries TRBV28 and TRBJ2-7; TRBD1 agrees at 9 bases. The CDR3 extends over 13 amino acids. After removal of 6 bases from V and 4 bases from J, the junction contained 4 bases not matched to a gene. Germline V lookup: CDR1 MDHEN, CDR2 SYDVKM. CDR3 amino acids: CASSPGQGYEQYF. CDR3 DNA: TGTGCCAGCAGCCCGGGACAGGGTTACGAGCAGTACTTC.

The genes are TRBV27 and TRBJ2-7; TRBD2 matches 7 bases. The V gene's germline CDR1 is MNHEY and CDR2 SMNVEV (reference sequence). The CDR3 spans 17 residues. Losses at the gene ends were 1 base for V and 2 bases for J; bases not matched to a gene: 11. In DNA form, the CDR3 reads TGTGCCAGCAGTTTATTTTCCGGGAGGAGATTCGCCTACGAGCAGTACTTC. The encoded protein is CASSLFSGRRFAYEQYF.

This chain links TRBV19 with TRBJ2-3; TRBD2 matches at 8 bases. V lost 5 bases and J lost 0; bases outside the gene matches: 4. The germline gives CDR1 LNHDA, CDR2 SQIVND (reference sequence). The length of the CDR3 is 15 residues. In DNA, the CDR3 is TGTGCCAGTAGTCCGGGGGGGGCTAGCACAGATACGCAGTATTTT. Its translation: CASSPGGASTDTQYF.

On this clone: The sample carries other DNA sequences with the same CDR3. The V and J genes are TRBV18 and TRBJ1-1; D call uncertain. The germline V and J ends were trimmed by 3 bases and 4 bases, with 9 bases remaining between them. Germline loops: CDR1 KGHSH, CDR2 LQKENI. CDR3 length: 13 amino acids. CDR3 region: CASSPSGVTEAFF. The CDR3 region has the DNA TGTGCCAGCTCACCCTCGGGTGTCACTGAAGCTTTCTTT.

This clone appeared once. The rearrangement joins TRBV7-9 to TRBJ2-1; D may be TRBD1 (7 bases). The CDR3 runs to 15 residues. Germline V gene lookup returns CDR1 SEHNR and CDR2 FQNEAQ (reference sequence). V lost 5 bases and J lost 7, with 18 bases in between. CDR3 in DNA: TGTGCCAGCAGCCCACGGGGAGGACAGGATAATGAGCAGTTCTTC. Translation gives CASSPRGGQDNEQFF.

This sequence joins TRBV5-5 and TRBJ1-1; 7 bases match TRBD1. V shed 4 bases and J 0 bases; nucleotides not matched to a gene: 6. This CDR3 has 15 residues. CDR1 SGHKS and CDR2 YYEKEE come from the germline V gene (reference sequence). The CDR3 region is CASSLAGTVNTEAFF. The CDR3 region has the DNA TGTGCCAGCAGCCTGGCCGGGACAGTGAACACTGAAGCTTTCTTT.

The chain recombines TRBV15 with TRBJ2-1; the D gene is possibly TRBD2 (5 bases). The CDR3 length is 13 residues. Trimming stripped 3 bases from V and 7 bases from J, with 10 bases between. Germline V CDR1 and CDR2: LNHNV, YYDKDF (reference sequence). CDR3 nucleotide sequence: TGTGCCACCAGCAGGACACTAGGGAATGAGCAGTTCTTC. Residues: CATSRTLGNEQFF.

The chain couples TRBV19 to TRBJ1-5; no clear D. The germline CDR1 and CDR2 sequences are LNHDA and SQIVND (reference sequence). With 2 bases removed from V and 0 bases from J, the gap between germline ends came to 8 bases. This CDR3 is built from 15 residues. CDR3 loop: CASSINRLSNQPQHF. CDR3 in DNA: TGTGCCAGTAGTATAAACCGTCTTAGCAATCAGCCCCAGCATTTT. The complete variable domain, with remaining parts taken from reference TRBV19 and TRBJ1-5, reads DGGITQSPKYLFRKEGQNVTLSCEQNLNHDAMYWYRQDPGQGLRLIYYSQIVNDFQKGDIAEGYSVSREKKESFPLTVTSAQKNPTAFYLCASSINRLSNQPQHFGDGTRLSIL.

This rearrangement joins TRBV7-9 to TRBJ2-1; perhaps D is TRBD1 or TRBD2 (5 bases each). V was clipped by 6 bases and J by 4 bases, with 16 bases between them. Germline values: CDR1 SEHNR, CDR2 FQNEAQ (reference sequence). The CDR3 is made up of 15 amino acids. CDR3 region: CASRSTGTVYNEQFF. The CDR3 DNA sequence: TGTGCCAGCAGATCAACCGGGACCGTATACAATGAGCAGTTCTTC. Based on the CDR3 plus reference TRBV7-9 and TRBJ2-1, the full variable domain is DTGVSQNPRHKITKRGQNVTFRCDPISEHNRLYWYRQTLGQGPEFLTYFQNEAQLEKSRLLSDRFSAERPKGSFSTLEIQRTEQGDSAMYLCASRSTGTVYNEQFFGPGTRLTVL.

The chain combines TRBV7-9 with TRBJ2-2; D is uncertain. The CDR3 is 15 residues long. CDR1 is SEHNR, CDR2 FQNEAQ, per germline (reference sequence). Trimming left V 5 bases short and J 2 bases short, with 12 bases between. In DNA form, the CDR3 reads TGTGCCAGCAGCCAGACATCGGGTAACACCGGGGAGCTGTTTTTT. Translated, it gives CASSQTSGNTGELFF.

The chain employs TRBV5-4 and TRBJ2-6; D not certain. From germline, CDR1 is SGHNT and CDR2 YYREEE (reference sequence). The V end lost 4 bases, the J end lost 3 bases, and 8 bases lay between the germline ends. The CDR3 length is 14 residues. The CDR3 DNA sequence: TGTGCCAGCAGCCCATGGAGTGGGGCCAACGTCCTGACTTTC. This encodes CASSPWSGANVLTF.

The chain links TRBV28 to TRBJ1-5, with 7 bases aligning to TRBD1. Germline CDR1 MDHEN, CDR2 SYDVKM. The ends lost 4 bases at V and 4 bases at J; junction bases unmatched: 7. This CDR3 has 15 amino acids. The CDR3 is CASSYTGEWNQPQHF. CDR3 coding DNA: TGTGCCAGCAGTTATACAGGGGAGTGGAATCAGCCCCAGCATTTT.

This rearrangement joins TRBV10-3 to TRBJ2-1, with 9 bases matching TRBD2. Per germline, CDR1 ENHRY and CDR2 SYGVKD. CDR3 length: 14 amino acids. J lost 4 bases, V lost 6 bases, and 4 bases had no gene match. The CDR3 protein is CAIRYTSGYNEQFF. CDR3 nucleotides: TGTGCCATCAGATATACTAGCGGGTACAATGAGCAGTTCTTC.

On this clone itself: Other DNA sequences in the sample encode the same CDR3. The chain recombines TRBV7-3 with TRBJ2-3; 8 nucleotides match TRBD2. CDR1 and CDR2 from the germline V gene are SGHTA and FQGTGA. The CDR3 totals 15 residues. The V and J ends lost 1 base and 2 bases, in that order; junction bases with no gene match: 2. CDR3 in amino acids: CASSLSGGFTDTQYF. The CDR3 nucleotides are TGTGCCAGCAGCTTAAGCGGGGGGTTCACAGATACGCAGTATTTT.

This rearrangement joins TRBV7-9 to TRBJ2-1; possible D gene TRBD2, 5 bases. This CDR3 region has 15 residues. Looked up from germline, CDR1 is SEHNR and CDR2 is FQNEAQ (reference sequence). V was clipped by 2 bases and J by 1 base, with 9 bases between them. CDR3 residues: CASSLSLASYNEQFF. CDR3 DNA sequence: TGTGCCAGCAGCTTATCTCTAGCTTCCTACAATGAGCAGTTCTTC.

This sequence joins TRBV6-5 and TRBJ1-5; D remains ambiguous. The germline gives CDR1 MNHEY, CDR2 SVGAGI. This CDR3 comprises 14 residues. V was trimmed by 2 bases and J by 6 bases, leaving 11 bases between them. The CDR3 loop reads CASSYTSEGQPQHF. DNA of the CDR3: TGTGCCAGCAGTTACACTTCAGAGGGTCAGCCCCAGCATTTT.